The text below deals with one T cell receptor (beta chain). The data originate from a study of blood T cell repertoires in COVID-19. The CDR3 is made up of 15 amino acids. Trimming cost V 1 base and J 4 bases; bases outside gene matches: 1. The germline CDR1 and CDR2 sequences are SEHNR and FQNEAQ (reference sequence). Clones were sequenced by immunoSEQ multiplex PCR, and TCRdb holds only the in-frame ones, with some missing. The table includes about 130,000 clones, about four fifths detected once. The specimen sequenced was peripheral blood. The chain joins TRBV7-9 to TRBJ2-1; 10 positions match TRBD2. The TCR sequence derives from a woman aged 65 to 85 with COVID-19, enrolled during active disease. The CDR3 loop reads CASSLVAGGYNEQFF. The CDR3 nucleotides are TGTGCCAGCAGCTTAGTAGCGGGGGGTTACAATGAGCAGTTCTTC.